Listed below are T cell receptor beta chains from one sample, sequenced in a study of Tregs in tolerant kidney transplant recipients. Produced via immunoSEQ multiplex PCR; TCRdb's table is partial and in-frame only. The sample has fewer than 45,000 clones, around 95% seen once. Their antigens are not known. The sample taken for sequencing was Tregs from blood cultured with allogeneic cells. The source is a human donor in good health. Each CDR3 is given with its conserved first and last residue.

j_call v_call cdr3_aa
TRBJ1-2 TRBV14 CASSPRTALSLYGYTF
TRBJ2-6 TRBV5-4 CASSPSSSGANVLTF
TRBJ1-2 TRBV6-5 CASRMGRGYTF
TRBJ2-6 TRBV5-1 CASSGTVPSGANVLTF
TRBJ2-7 TRBV25-1 CASGLAGTYEQYF
TRBJ2-3 TRBV25-1 CASSPRGPSDTQYF
TRBJ1-1 TRBV5-4 CASSLRQTHTEAFF
TRBJ1-1 TRBV5-6 CASSLTLNTEAFF
TRBJ1-1 TRBV7-9 CASSLGFMNTEAFF
TRBJ2-7 TRBV6-7 CASKIRGARPYEQYF
TRBJ2-4 TRBV11-2 CASSLGTGIIAKNIQYF
TRBJ2-3 TRBV7-6 CASSNPGLPPDTQYF
TRBJ2-1 TRBV25-1 CASSEAGPYNEQFF
TRBJ1-3 TRBV7-9 CASSLGYRDLGNTIYF
TRBJ2-1 TRBV7-8 CASSLRGGGRPSVYNEQFF
TRBJ1-2 TRBV6-4 CASSKGAWDGYTF
TRBJ2-2 TRBV2 CASSDRNPSGELFF
TRBJ2-6 TRBV19 CASSPDRSSGANVLTF
TRBJ1-2 TRBV6-5 CASSYSRGQWGYTF
TRBJ1-1 TRBV5-1 CASSLGTEAFF
TRBJ2-7 TRBV5-6 CASSLAATEQYF
TRBJ2-7 TRBV13 CASSSYTAEQYF